The clone carrying this TCR beta chain was picked up many times. Authors of the study amplified TCR beta CDR3 regions from RNA transcripts. In the first-round RT-PCR of the TCR CDR3, the HTBI primer set was used. TCRdb redid the calling of the multiplex PCR reads with MiXCR, one entry per CDR3 protein. The table has some 180,000 distinct CDR3 sequences, over 15% seen once. The entry originates in a study of T cells in Graves' hyperthyroidism and ophthalmopathy. V was cut by 6 bases and J by 2 bases, with 10 bases left in between. Per the germline V gene, CDR1 is LNHDA and CDR2 is SQIVND (reference sequence). The CDR3 extends over 13 amino acids.

The chain uses TRBV19 and TRBJ1-1, with D perhaps matching TRBD1 (6 bases). The sequenced material came from blood. The TCR sequence derives from a woman aged 50 to 65 with Graves' hyperthyroidism. CDR3: CASREGGNTEAFF. The CDR3 DNA reads as TGTGCCAGTAGGGAGGGGGGTAACACTGAAGCTTTCTTT. Variable domain in full (rest from reference TRBV19 and TRBJ1-1): DGGITQSPKYLFRKEGQNVTLSCEQNLNHDAMYWYRQDPGQGLRLIYYSQIVNDFQKGDIAEGYSVSREKKESFPLTVTSAQKNPTAFYLCASREGGNTEAFFGQGTRLTVV.